The clone carrying this T cell receptor beta chain was detected many times. These data come from a study of CD8 T cells in ankylosing spondylitis. TCRdb analysed the 5' RACE reads with MiXCR anew, one entry per CDR3 protein. Among 7,000 to 8,000 distinct CDR3 sequences listed, around 2.8% were seen once. CDR3 length: 14 amino acids. The germline V gene has CDR1 SGDLS and CDR2 YYNGEE. V lost 0 bases and J 0 bases, leaving 7 bases between the germline ends. The rearrangement uses TRBV9 and TRBJ2-7, with D uncertain. This TCR came from a female donor with ankylosing spondylitis or in good health (not recorded which). Input material: blood, either unsorted or a sorted T cell fraction (not recorded which). CDR3 DNA: TGTGCCAGCAGCGTAGGAAGGAGCTCCTACGAGCAGTACTTC. This sequence encodes CASSVGRSSYEQYF.